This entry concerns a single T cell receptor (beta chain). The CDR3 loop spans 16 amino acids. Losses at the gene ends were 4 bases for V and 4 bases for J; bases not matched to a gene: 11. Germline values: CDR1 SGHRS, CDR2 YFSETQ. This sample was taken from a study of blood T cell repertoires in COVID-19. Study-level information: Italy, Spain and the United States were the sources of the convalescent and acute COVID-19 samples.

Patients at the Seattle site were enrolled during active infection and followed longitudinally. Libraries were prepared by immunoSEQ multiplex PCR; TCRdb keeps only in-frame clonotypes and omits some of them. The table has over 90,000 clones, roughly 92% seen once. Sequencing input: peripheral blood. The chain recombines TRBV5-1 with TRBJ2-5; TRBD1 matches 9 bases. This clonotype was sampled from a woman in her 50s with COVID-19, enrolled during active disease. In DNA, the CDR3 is TGCGCCAGCAGCAGGACAGGGGTGGCCATGCGAGAGACCCAGTACTTC. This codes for CASSRTGVAMRETQYF.